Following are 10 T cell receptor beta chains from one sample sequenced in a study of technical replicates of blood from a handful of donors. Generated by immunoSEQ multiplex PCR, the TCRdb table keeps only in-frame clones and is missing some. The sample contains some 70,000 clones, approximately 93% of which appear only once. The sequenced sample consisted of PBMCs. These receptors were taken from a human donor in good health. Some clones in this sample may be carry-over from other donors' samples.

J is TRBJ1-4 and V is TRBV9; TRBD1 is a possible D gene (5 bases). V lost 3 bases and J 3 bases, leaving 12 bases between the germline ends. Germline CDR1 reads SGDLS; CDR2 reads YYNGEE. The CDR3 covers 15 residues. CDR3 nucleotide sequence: TGTGCCAGCAGCGCCTACGGGGGTCCTAATGAAAAACTGTTTTTT. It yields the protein CASSAYGGPNEKLFF.

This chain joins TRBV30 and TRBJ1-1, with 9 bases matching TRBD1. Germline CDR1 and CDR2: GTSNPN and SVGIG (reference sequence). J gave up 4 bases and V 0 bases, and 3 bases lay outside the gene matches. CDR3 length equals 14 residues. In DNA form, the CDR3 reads TGTGCCTGGAGTGTAGGGACAGGGACCACTGAAGCTTTCTTT. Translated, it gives CAWSVGTGTTEAFF.

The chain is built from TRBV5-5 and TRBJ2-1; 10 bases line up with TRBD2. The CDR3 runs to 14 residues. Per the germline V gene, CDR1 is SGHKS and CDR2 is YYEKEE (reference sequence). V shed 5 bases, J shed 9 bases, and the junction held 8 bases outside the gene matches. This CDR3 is CASRLAGSGGEQFF. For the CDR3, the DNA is TGTGCCAGCAGACTAGCGGGATCAGGGGGTGAGCAGTTCTTC. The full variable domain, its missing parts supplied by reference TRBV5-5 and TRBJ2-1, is DAGVTQSPTHLIKTRGQQVTLRCSPISGHKSVSWYQQVLGQGPQFIFQYYEKEERGRGNFPDRFSARQFPNYSSELNVNALLLGDSALYLCASRLAGSGGEQFFGPGTRLTVL.

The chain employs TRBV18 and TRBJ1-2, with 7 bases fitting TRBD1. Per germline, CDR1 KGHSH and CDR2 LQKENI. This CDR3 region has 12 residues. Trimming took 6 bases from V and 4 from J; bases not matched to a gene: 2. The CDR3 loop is CASSDRVYGYTF. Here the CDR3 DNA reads TGTGCCAGCTCCGACAGGGTCTATGGCTACACCTTC.

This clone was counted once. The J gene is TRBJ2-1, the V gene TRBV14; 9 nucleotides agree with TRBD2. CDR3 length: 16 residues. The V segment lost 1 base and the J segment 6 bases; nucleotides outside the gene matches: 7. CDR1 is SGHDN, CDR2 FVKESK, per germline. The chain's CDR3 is CASSQVKPSGTNEQFF. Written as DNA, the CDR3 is TGTGCCAGCAGCCAAGTAAAACCTAGCGGGACCAATGAGCAGTTCTTC.

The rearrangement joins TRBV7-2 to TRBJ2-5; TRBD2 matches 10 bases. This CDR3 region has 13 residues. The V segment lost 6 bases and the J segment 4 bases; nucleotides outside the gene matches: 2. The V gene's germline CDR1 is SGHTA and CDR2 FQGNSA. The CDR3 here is CASRPSGGETQYF. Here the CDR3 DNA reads TGTGCCAGCAGACCTAGCGGGGGAGAGACCCAGTACTTC.

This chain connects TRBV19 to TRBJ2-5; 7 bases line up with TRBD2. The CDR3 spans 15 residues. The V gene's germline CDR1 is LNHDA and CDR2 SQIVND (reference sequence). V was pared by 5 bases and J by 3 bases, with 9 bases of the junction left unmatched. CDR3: CASSWAASGEETQYF. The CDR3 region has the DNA TGTGCCAGTAGTTGGGCGGCAAGCGGGGAAGAGACCCAGTACTTC.

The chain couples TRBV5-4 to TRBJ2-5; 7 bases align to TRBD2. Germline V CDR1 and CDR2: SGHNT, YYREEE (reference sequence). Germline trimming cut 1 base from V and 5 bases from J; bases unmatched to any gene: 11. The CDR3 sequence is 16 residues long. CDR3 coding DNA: TGTGCCAGCAGCTTGTACGGGGGAGGGGCAGAGGAGACCCAGTACTTC. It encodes CASSLYGGGAEETQYF. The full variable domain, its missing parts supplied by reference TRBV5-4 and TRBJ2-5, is ETGVTQSPTHLIKTRGQQVTLRCSSQSGHNTVSWYQQALGQGPQFIFQYYREEENGRGNFPPRFSGLQFPNYSSELNVNALELDDSALYLCASSLYGGGAEETQYFGPGTRLLVL.

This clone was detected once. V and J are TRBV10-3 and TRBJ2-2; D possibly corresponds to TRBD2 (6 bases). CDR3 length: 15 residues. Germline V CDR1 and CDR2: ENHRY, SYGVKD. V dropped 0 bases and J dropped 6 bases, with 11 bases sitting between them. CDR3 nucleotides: TGTGCCATCAGTGAGTCGACTCGGGGGTCCGGGGAGCTGTTTTTT. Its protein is CAISESTRGSGELFF.

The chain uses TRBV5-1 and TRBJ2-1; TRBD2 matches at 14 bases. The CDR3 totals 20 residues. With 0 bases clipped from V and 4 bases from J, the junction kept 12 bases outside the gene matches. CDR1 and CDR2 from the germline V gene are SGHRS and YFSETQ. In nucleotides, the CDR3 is TGCGCCAGCAGCTTGGAAGGTTGGGGGACTAGCGGGGGATTTTACAATGAGCAGTTCTTC. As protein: CASSLEGWGTSGGFYNEQFF.